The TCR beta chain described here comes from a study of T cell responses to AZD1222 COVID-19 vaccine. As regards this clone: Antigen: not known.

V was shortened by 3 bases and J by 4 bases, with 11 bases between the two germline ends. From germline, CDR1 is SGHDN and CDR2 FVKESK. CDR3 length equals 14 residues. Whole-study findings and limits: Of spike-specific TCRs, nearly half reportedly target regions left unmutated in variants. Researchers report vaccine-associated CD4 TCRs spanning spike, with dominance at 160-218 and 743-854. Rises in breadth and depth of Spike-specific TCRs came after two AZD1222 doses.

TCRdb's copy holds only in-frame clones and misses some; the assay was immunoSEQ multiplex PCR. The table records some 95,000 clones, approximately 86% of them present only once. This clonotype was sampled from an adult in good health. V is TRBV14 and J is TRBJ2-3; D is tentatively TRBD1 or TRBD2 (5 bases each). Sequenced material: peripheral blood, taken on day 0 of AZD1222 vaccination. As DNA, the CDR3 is TGTGCCAGCAGCCACCTCGGGGCCCCAGATACGCAGTATTTT. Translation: CASSHLGAPDTQYF.